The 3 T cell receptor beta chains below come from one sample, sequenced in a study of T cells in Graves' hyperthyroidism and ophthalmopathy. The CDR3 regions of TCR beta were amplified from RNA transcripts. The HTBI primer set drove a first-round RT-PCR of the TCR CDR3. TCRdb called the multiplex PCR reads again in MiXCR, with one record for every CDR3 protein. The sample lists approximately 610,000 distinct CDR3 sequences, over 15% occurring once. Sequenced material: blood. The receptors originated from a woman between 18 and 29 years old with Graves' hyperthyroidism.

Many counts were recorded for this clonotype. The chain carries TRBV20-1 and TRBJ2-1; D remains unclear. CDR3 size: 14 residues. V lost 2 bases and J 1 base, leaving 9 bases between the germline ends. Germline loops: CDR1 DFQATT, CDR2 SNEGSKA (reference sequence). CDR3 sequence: CSARRPRSYNEQFF. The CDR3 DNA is TGCAGTGCTAGACGGCCGCGTTCCTACAATGAGCAGTTCTTC.

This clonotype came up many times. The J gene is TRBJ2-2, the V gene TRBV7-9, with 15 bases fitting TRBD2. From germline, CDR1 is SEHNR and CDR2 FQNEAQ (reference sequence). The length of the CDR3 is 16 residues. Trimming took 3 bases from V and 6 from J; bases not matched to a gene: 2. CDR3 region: CASSFGTSGRPGELFF. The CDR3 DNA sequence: TGTGCCAGCAGCTTTGGGACTAGCGGGAGGCCCGGGGAGCTGTTTTTT.

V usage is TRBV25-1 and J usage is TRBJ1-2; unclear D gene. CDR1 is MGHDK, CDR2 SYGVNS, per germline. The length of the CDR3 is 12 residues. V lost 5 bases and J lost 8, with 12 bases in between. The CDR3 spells CASSKQASGYTF. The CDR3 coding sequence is TGTGCCAGCAGTAAACAAGCTTCGGGCTACACCTTC.